Presented here are 22 T cell receptor beta chains from one specimen sequenced in a study of T cells after yellow fever vaccination. TCRdb redid the calling of the 5' RACE reads with MiXCR, one entry per CDR3 protein. The sample has around 180,000 distinct CDR3 sequences, approximately 6.2% seen once. The sequences come from CD4+ T cells sorted from PBMCs, collected on the day of the first yellow fever vaccination. Receptors were obtained from a man in his late teens or twenties who received the YFV17D yellow fever vaccine.

This clonotype appeared a few times. The chain uses TRBV4-2 and TRBJ1-2; D remains unclear. V was clipped by 1 base and J by 2 bases, with 14 bases between them. The germline V gene encodes CDR1 LGHNA and CDR2 YNFKEQ. The CDR3 length is 16 residues. The CDR3 sequence: CASSQVFDDGNYGYTF. CDR3 DNA: TGTGCCAGCAGCCAAGTATTTGACGACGGAAACTATGGCTACACCTTC.

This clonotype was counted many times. The V gene is TRBV15, the J gene TRBJ2-4, with D tentatively TRBD1 or TRBD2 (7 bases each). Germline V gives CDR1 LNHNV, CDR2 YYDKDF (reference sequence). The CDR3 is 16 amino acids. Trimming removed 0 bases from V and 8 bases from J, with 17 bases in between. Here the CDR3 reads CATSRDFRGGVDIQYF. Here the CDR3 DNA reads TGTGCCACCAGCAGAGATTTCAGGGGGGGCGTGGACATTCAGTACTTC.

This clonotype was observed a few times. The rearrangement links TRBV4-1 to TRBJ1-1; no reliable D call. Trimming left V 1 base short and J 2 bases short, with 11 bases between. The CDR3 consists of 15 residues. Germline-derived CDR1 and CDR2 are MGHRA and YSYEKL. CDR3 in amino acids: CASSQVGRFNTEAFF. Written as DNA, the CDR3 is TGCGCCAGCAGCCAAGTGGGTAGGTTTAACACTGAAGCTTTCTTT.

This clonotype was detected a few times. This CDR3 is CALGTAMNTEAFF. The CDR3, as DNA: TGTGCCCTGGGGACAGCCATGAACACTGAAGCTTTCTTT. The genes are TRBV10-3 and TRBJ1-1, with 7 bases identical to TRBD1. The CDR3 has 13 residues. The V and J ends lost 11 bases and 0 bases, in that order; junction bases with no gene match: 6. Per the germline V gene, CDR1 is ENHRY and CDR2 is SYGVKD.

The chain links TRBV7-7 to TRBJ2-3; weak D call: TRBD1 (6 bases). Trimming took off 1 base at V and 3 bases at J, with 14 bases between the two ends. Germline V gene sequence: CDR1 SSHAT, CDR2 FNYEAQ (reference sequence). This CDR3 contains 16 residues. The CDR3 region has the DNA TGTGCCAGCAGCTTAGGGTTGGACAGTGGAACAGATACGCAGTATTTT. As protein: CASSLGLDSGTDTQYF. The full variable domain, completed using reference TRBV7-7 and TRBJ2-3, is GAGVSQSPRYKVTKRGQDVTLRCDPISSHATLYWYQQALGQGPEFLTYFNYEAQPDKSGLPSDRFSAERPEGSISTLTIQRTEQRDSAMYRCASSLGLDSGTDTQYFGPGTRLTVL.

This clonotype was seen only a few times. The chain couples TRBV4-1 to TRBJ2-1, with D unresolved. Germline lookup yields CDR1 MGHRA and CDR2 YSYEKL. The CDR3 has 17 residues. V was cut by 0 bases and J by 6 bases, with 18 bases left in between. The DNA for the CDR3 is TGCGCCAGCAGCCAAGATCGTGCGCGTCCCGCGACCAATGAGCAGTTCTTC. It is translated as CASSQDRARPATNEQFF.

This clonotype was seen many times. V and J are TRBV28 and TRBJ2-7; 8 positions agree with TRBD1. Germline CDR1 MDHEN, CDR2 SYDVKM. The CDR3 totals 17 residues. The CDR3 DNA sequence: TGTGCCAGCAGTCCCGCCGGGTCCAGGGGGCGCTCCGACGAGCAGTACGTC. It encodes CASSPAGSRGRSDEQYV.

This clonotype has only a few counts. The junction shows a germline mismatch at one end, possibly a read error. The chain links TRBV5-4 to TRBJ2-7; 8 bases line up with TRBD2. Germline V gene data show CDR1 as SGHNT and CDR2 as YYREEE (reference sequence). This CDR3 has 15 residues. CDR3 amino acids: CASSSGGELPYEQHF. DNA of the CDR3: TGTGCCAGCAGCTCCGGGGGGGAGTTGCCCTACGAGCAGCACTTC.

This clonotype was seen more than once but under ten times. The gene calls are TRBV19 and TRBJ1-2; D may be TRBD1 (5 bases). V lost 4 bases and J 4 bases, leaving 13 bases between the germline ends. The CDR3 covers 14 residues. Germline CDR1 and CDR2: LNHDA and SQIVND (reference sequence). The CDR3 loop is CASSKAGRSYGYTF. For the CDR3, the DNA is TGTGCCAGTAGTAAGGCGGGGCGCAGCTATGGCTACACCTTC.

The sample holds many counts of this clonotype. The chain joins TRBV7-2 to TRBJ2-1; TRBD1 might be the D (6 bases). The V gene lost 5 bases and the J gene lost 0 bases, with 14 bases spanning the gap. Germline CDR1 and CDR2: SGHTA and FQGNSA. CDR3 length: 16 amino acids. CDR3 nucleotide sequence: TGTGCCAGCAGCCTCGGGACACCTCTCTCCTACAATGAGCAGTTCTTC. This translates into CASSLGTPLSYNEQFF.

This chain uses TRBV20-1 with TRBJ1-5; D gene ambiguous. The germline V gene encodes CDR1 DFQATT and CDR2 SNEGSKA (reference sequence). The ends were cut back, 0 bases at V and 7 bases at J, with 10 bases in the middle. The CDR3 covers 13 residues. CDR3 nucleotide sequence: TGCAGTGCTAGAGATTACCAGAACCAGCCCCAGCATTTT. Translation: CSARDYQNQPQHF.

The genes are TRBV15 and TRBJ2-1, with D maybe TRBD1 (8 bases). V shed 5 bases and J shed 6 bases, with 29 bases lying between them. The germline gives CDR1 LNHNV, CDR2 YYDKDF (reference sequence). This CDR3 region has 19 residues. Here the CDR3 DNA reads TGTGCCACCAGCGCCTGGATTGGGATTTCAGGGGGCGGGGGCAATGAGCAGTTCTTC. Translating gives CATSAWIGISGGGGNEQFF.

The rearrangement joins TRBV5-1 to TRBJ2-3; D is possibly TRBD2 (5 bases). Trimming removed 7 bases at V and 4 bases at J, with 13 bases between. Germline CDR1 reads SGHRS; CDR2 reads YFSETQ. CDR3 size: 13 residues. In DNA form, the CDR3 reads TGCGCCAGCCGCTCCGGACTGGCAGATACGCAGTATTTT. Its translation: CASRSGLADTQYF.

This clonotype was found many times. The rearrangement joins TRBV5-1 to TRBJ2-7; 9 bases map to TRBD1. CDR1 and CDR2 from the germline V gene are SGHRS and YFSETQ. The CDR3 consists of 15 residues. Trimming at V came to 4 bases and at J to 5 bases, leaving 10 bases not matched to a gene. The CDR3: CASSLIGQGTDEQYV. The DNA for the CDR3 is TGCGCCAGCAGCCTTATAGGACAGGGGACGGACGAGCAGTACGTC.

This clonotype was seen many times. The V call is TRBV20-1, the J call TRBJ2-5; D is uncertain. Trimming took off 8 bases at V and 7 bases at J, with 8 bases between the two ends. The CDR3 spans 9 residues. The germline gives CDR1 DFQATT, CDR2 SNEGSKA (reference sequence). The CDR3, as DNA: TGCAGTCTCCCCGGGACCCAGTACTTC. Translating it yields CSLPGTQYF.

This clonotype was counted many times. The chain couples TRBV4-3 to TRBJ2-3; 8 nucleotides line up with TRBD2. The trim removed 0 bases at V and 3 bases at J, leaving 5 bases unmatched. CDR1 and CDR2 from the germline V gene are LGHNA and YSLEER. This CDR3 comprises 16 residues. The CDR3 nucleotides read TGCGCCAGCAGCCAAGATCCCCGGGGGGGTACAGATACGCAGTATTTT. Translating it yields CASSQDPRGGTDTQYF.

This clonotype came up a few times. The rearrangement links TRBV19 to TRBJ2-3; the D gene could be TRBD1 or TRBD2 (5 bases each). The CDR3 is 14 amino acids. Trimming took off 6 bases at V and 2 bases at J, with 12 bases between the two ends. Germline CDR1 and CDR2: LNHDA and SQIVND (reference sequence). As DNA, the CDR3 is TGTGCCAGTAGCCCATCCGGGGCCACAGATACGCAGTATTTT. It codes for CASSPSGATDTQYF.

The sample holds a few counts of this clonotype. The CDR3 region is CASARTSGGLETQYF. For the CDR3, the DNA is TGCGCCAGTGCCCGGACTAGCGGGGGGTTAGAGACCCAGTACTTC. The chain recombines TRBV5-1 with TRBJ2-5; 14 bases match TRBD2. Germline CDR1 and CDR2: SGHRS and YFSETQ. The CDR3 is made up of 15 amino acids. The V segment lost 8 bases and the J segment 4 bases; nucleotides outside the gene matches: 7.

This clonotype was recorded at least ten times. J is TRBJ2-7 and V is TRBV7-2; D perhaps matches TRBD2 (5 bases). Germline-derived CDR1 and CDR2 are SGHTA and FQGNSA. V was pared by 3 bases and J by 9 bases, with 9 bases between. The CDR3 spans 11 residues. The CDR3 DNA is TGTGCCAGCAGCTTGGGAGCGGTGCAGTACTTC. Translation gives CASSLGAVQYF. Full variable domain (missing parts from reference TRBV7-2 and TRBJ2-7): GAGVSQSPSNKVTEKGKDVELRCDPISGHTALYWYRQSLGQGLEFLIYFQGNSAPDKSGLPSDRFSAERTGGSVSTLTIQRTQQEDSAVYLCASSLGAVQYFGPGTRLTVT.

The chain carries TRBV12-3 or TRBV12-4 and TRBJ2-2; no reliable D call. Deletions cut 1 base from V and 5 bases from J, with 14 bases between. The CDR3 runs 16 residues. The CDR3 region has the DNA TGTGCCAGCAGTTTAGAGTCTAGTTGGTATACCGGGGAGCTGTTTTTT. It translates to CASSLESSWYTGELFF.

The V gene is TRBV5-1, the J gene TRBJ2-3, with 9 bases that match TRBD2. The V and J ends lost 4 bases and 4 bases, in that order; junction bases with no gene match: 4. CDR1 and CDR2 (germline): SGHRS, YFSETQ. The CDR3 runs to 14 residues. The CDR3 region is CASSPSGTADTQYF. In DNA form, the CDR3 reads TGCGCCAGCAGCCCTAGCGGGACAGCAGATACGCAGTATTTT.

The V gene is TRBV7-8, the J gene TRBJ1-2, with 8 bases identical to TRBD1. Per the germline V gene, CDR1 is SGHVS and CDR2 is FQNEAQ. Trimming cost V 4 bases and J 0 bases; bases outside gene matches: 13. There are 18 residues in the CDR3. CDR3 nucleotides: TGTGCCAGCAGCTCCACCGGGACAGGAGACTTAGCTAACTATGGCTACACCTTC. This encodes CASSSTGTGDLANYGYTF.